Presented here are 29 T cell receptor beta chains from one specimen sequenced in a study of T-cell memory formation after mild COVID-19. TCRdb passed the 5' RACE reads through MiXCR, listing each CDR3 protein once. The table records about 340,000 distinct CDR3 sequences, 20% of them present only once. The sequenced sample consisted of PBMCs or a T cell subset sorted from them (not recorded which). Every receptor here comes from a man aged 18 to 29 who had mild COVID-19 (a few samples of this study predate the infection). Cell type and time point are not known.

This clonotype was counted only a few times. V usage is TRBV20-1 and J usage is TRBJ2-3; no firm D call. Germline V lookup: CDR1 DFQATT, CDR2 SNEGSKA (reference sequence). V shed 5 bases and J shed 6 bases, with 9 bases lying between them. This CDR3 has 11 residues. DNA for the CDR3: TGCAGTGCTTCATTGGGTGATACGCAGTATTTT. Translation: CSASLGDTQYF.

This clonotype appeared a few times. The chain is built from TRBV5-1 and TRBJ1-1, with D tentatively TRBD1 (5 bases). CDR1 is SGHRS and CDR2 is YFSETQ in the germline V gene. The CDR3 extends over 15 amino acids. V gave up 4 bases and J gave up 4 bases, with 17 bases separating them. The CDR3 spells CASSRGDGGTTEAFF. CDR3 coding DNA: TGCGCCAGCAGCCGCGGGGACGGTGGCACCACTGAAGCTTTCTTT.

Many counts were recorded for this clonotype. The V call is TRBV6-5, the J call TRBJ2-3; TRBD1 aligns across 7 bases. The CDR3 runs 16 residues. The V gene end was trimmed by 0 bases and the J gene end by 1 base; junction bases not matched to a gene: 4. Germline CDR1 is MNHEY and CDR2 is SVGAGI. The DNA for the CDR3 is TGTGCCAGCAGTTACTCGACAGGGAGTGGCACAGATACGCAGTATTTT. Translation: CASSYSTGSGTDTQYF.

The V call is TRBV6-5, the J call TRBJ1-2, with a weak D call TRBD1 (6 bases). The CDR3 consists of 14 residues. In germline, CDR1 is MNHEY, CDR2 SVGAGI. V was cut by 0 bases and J by 6 bases, with 11 bases left in between. The CDR3 region is CASSYSRGENGYTF. DNA for the CDR3: TGTGCCAGCAGTTACTCGAGGGGGGAGAATGGCTACACCTTC.

This clonotype has ten or more counts. V and J are TRBV12-3 or TRBV12-4 and TRBJ2-1, with TRBD1 identical over 7 bases. The CDR3 runs 15 residues. V shed 6 bases, J shed 6 bases, and the junction held 11 bases outside the gene matches. The CDR3 bases are TGTGCCAGCAGAATCACAGGGGCGGGTCTCAATGAGCAGTTCTTC. Encoded protein: CASRITGAGLNEQFF.

The rearrangement uses TRBV6-6 and TRBJ1-1; the match to TRBD1 covers 8 bases. The CDR3 contains 13 residues. After removal of 6 bases from V and 5 bases from J, the junction contained 5 bases not matched to a gene. The germline V gene has CDR1 MNHNY and CDR2 SVGAGI (reference sequence). CDR3 coding DNA: TGTGCCAGCAGAGGACAGGGAAAAACTGAAGCTTTCTTT. Translating gives CASRGQGKTEAFF.

This chain links TRBV5-6 with TRBJ2-7; D remains ambiguous. The CDR3 contains 14 residues. Per the germline V gene, CDR1 is SGHDT and CDR2 is YYEEEE. Trimming took off 5 bases at V and 1 base at J, with 13 bases between the two ends. CDR3 DNA sequence: TGTGCCAGCAGTGTTGATGCGAGATCCTACGAGCAGTACTTC. It encodes CASSVDARSYEQYF.

The chain employs TRBV14 and TRBJ2-1; D may be TRBD2 (6 bases). Germline CDR1 SGHDN, CDR2 FVKESK. The CDR3 is 16 amino acids. Trimming removed 6 bases from V and 1 base from J, with 16 bases in between. The CDR3 coding sequence is TGTGCCAGCAGTGACCGGGACTTTCTGTCCTACAATGAGCAGTTCTTC. Translation: CASSDRDFLSYNEQFF. Full variable domain (missing parts from reference TRBV14 and TRBJ2-1): EAGVTQFPSHSVIEKGQTVTLRCDPISGHDNLYWYRRVMGKEIKFLLHFVKESKQDESGMPNNRFLAERTGGTYSTLKVQPAELEDSGVYFCASSDRDFLSYNEQFFGPGTRLTVL.

The chain uses TRBV7-8 and TRBJ1-1, with 7 bases that match TRBD1. The CDR3 totals 13 residues. Germline V gene sequence: CDR1 SGHVS, CDR2 FQNEAQ. V trimming: 6 bases; J trimming: 3 bases; junction bases outside the gene matches: 4. The CDR3 DNA reads TGTGCCAGCAGATACACAGGGGACACTGAAGCTTTCTTT. Translating gives CASRYTGDTEAFF.

The chain has TRBV6-5 and TRBJ1-2, with D tentatively TRBD1 (5 bases). The CDR3 extends over 12 amino acids. CDR1 and CDR2 from the germline V gene are MNHEY and SVGAGI. CDR3 DNA sequence: TGTGCTACCCGGGGAGGGGTCTATGGCTACACCTTC. It codes for CATRGGVYGYTF.

This clonotype has only a few counts. The CDR3 sequence: CATSRDTGVAYNEQFF. As DNA, the CDR3 is TGTGCCACCAGCAGAGATACAGGGGTAGCCTACAATGAGCAGTTCTTC. The rearrangement uses TRBV15 and TRBJ2-1; the match to TRBD1 covers 7 bases. The CDR3 consists of 16 residues. J was trimmed by 2 bases and V by 0 bases; bases with no gene match: 4. Germline assignment: CDR1 LNHNV and CDR2 YYDKDF (reference sequence). Complete variable domain (other parts from reference TRBV15 and TRBJ2-1): DAMVIQNPRYQVTQFGKPVTLSCSQTLNHNVMYWYQQKSSQAPKLLFHYYDKDFNNEADTPDNFQSRRPNTSFCFLDIRSPGLGDTAMYLCATSRDTGVAYNEQFFGPGTRLTVL.

This clonotype has at least ten counts. The chain couples TRBV5-1 to TRBJ2-1; D is uncertain. In germline, CDR1 is SGHRS, CDR2 YFSETQ. V was trimmed by 1 base and J by 5 bases, leaving 10 bases between them. This CDR3 is 14 amino acids long. CDR3 sequence: CASSLTAANNEQFF. The CDR3 coding sequence is TGCGCCAGCAGCTTGACAGCCGCGAACAATGAGCAGTTCTTC.

This chain joins TRBV3-1 and TRBJ1-2; TRBD1 is a possible D gene (5 bases). Trimming shortened V by 0 bases and J by 7 bases, and 9 bases separated the two germline ends. Germline V gives CDR1 LGHDT, CDR2 YNNKEL (reference sequence). This CDR3 spans 13 amino acids. The chain's CDR3 is CASSQDQGFGYTF. CDR3 nucleotide sequence: TGTGCCAGCAGCCAAGACCAGGGATTTGGCTACACCTTC.

With respect to this clonotype: The limits of the CDR3 on the DNA are not certain, so only TCRdb's listed CDR3 is given. The chain has TRBV4-3 and TRBJ2-5; the table gives TRBD2 as D, unverified against the DNA. Ends included, the CDR3 has 15 residues. CDR1 is LGHNA and CDR2 is YSLEER in the germline V gene. CDR3 protein: CASSQEVARGSPKYF.

The chain is built from TRBV7-9 and TRBJ1-6; D remains unclear. This CDR3 region has 16 residues. Trimming pared 5 bases from V and 0 bases from J, leaving 11 bases between. CDR1 and CDR2 (germline): SEHNR, FQNEAQ (reference sequence). CDR3 sequence: CASSGREGSYNSPLHF. In DNA form, the CDR3 reads TGTGCCAGCAGCGGGCGGGAGGGCTCCTATAATTCACCCCTCCACTTT.

This clonotype has only a few counts. V is TRBV9 and J is TRBJ1-5, with TRBD1 identical over 10 bases. The V segment lost 4 bases and the J segment 9 bases; nucleotides outside the gene matches: 13. In germline, CDR1 is SGDLS, CDR2 YYNGEE. The CDR3 sequence is 16 residues long. Here the CDR3 reads CASSSPGTGAGRPQHF. For the CDR3, the DNA is TGTGCCAGCAGCTCTCCCGGGACAGGGGCCGGGAGGCCCCAGCATTTT. Full variable domain (rest looked up from reference TRBV9 and TRBJ1-5): DSGVTQTPKHLITATGQRVTLRCSPRSGDLSVYWYQQSLDQGLQFLIQYYNGEERAKGNILERFSAQQFPDLHSELNLSSLELGDSALYFCASSSPGTGAGRPQHFGDGTRLSIL.

The genes are TRBV5-1 and TRBJ2-2; 8 nucleotides align to TRBD2. With 3 bases clipped from V and 2 bases from J, the junction kept 6 bases outside the gene matches. There are 16 residues in the CDR3. Germline CDR1 SGHRS, CDR2 YFSETQ. The CDR3 DNA is TGCGCCAGCAGCTCAACTAGCGGTATTAACACCGGGGAGCTGTTTTTT. Encoded protein: CASSSTSGINTGELFF. Looking up the rest from reference TRBV5-1 and TRBJ2-2 gives the full variable domain: KAGVTQTPRYLIKTRGQQVTLSCSPISGHRSVSWYQQTPGQGLQFLFEYFSETQRNKGNFPGRFSGRQFSNSRSEMNVSTLELGDSALYLCASSSTSGINTGELFFGEGSRLTVL.

This chain links TRBV12-3 or TRBV12-4 with TRBJ2-7, with 7 positions matching TRBD1. This CDR3 spans 15 amino acids. The V gene end was trimmed by 5 bases and the J gene end by 6 bases; junction bases not matched to a gene: 13. The DNA of the CDR3 is TGTGCCAGCAGTCCTACGACAGGGCTGAAGACCGAGCAGTACTTC. Its translation is CASSPTTGLKTEQYF.

This clonotype was seen only a few times. The chain links TRBV18 to TRBJ2-5, with D maybe TRBD1 (5 bases). V lost 6 bases to trimming and J lost 5 bases, with 16 bases between them. The CDR3 loop spans 14 amino acids. The germline CDR1 and CDR2 sequences are KGHSH and LQKENI. CDR3 sequence: CASSYRMGPETQYF. CDR3 nucleotide sequence: TGTGCCAGCTCGTACCGCATGGGGCCCGAGACCCAGTACTTC.

This clonotype appeared a few times. This chain connects TRBV3-1 to TRBJ2-1; D gene uncertain. The CDR3 contains 12 residues. Germline CDR1 is LGHDT and CDR2 is YNNKEL (reference sequence). Deletions cut 1 base from V and 10 bases from J, with 8 bases between. CDR3 nucleotide sequence: TGTGCCAGCAGCCAAGTAATAACGGAGCAGTTCTTC. It specifies CASSQVITEQFF.

This clonotype came up a few times. V gene TRBV11-3 combines with J gene TRBJ2-2; 9 positions match TRBD1. The CDR3 covers 16 residues. Germline lookup yields CDR1 SGHNT and CDR2 YENEEA. V was pared by 5 bases and J by 1 base, with 5 bases of the junction left unmatched. The chain's CDR3 is CASSARQGENTGELFF. CDR3 coding DNA: TGTGCCAGCAGCGCCCGACAGGGGGAGAACACCGGGGAGCTGTTTTTT.

The rearrangement uses TRBV6-5 and TRBJ2-3; D is uncertain. CDR3 length: 13 amino acids. The ends were cut back, 0 bases at V and 4 bases at J, with 5 bases in the middle. In germline, CDR1 is MNHEY, CDR2 SVGAGI. The CDR3 reads CASSYSRADTQYF. The DNA for the CDR3 is TGTGCCAGCAGTTACTCTAGAGCAGATACGCAGTATTTT.

The V and J genes are TRBV6-5 and TRBJ2-7; D is undetermined. The CDR3 totals 13 residues. CDR1 is MNHEY, CDR2 SVGAGI, per germline. V lost 1 base and J 6 bases, leaving 10 bases between the germline ends. CDR3 region: CASSYYHGSEQYF. The CDR3 coding sequence is TGTGCCAGCAGTTACTATCACGGATCCGAGCAGTACTTC.

V gene TRBV12-3 or TRBV12-4 combines with J gene TRBJ2-1; D might be TRBD2 (6 bases). V dropped 6 bases and J dropped 2 bases, with 8 bases sitting between them. The CDR3 has 13 amino acids. CDR3: CASRRLAYNEQFF. CDR3 in DNA: TGTGCCAGCAGAAGACTAGCCTACAATGAGCAGTTCTTC.

The gene calls are TRBV7-9 and TRBJ2-7; 7 nucleotides line up with TRBD1. The germline gives CDR1 SEHNR, CDR2 FQNEAQ (reference sequence). This CDR3 region has 14 residues. J was trimmed by 3 bases and V by 5 bases; bases with no gene match: 7. In nucleotides, the CDR3 is TGTGCCAGCAGCCACGCGAACAGGGGCTACGAGCAGTACTTC. Amino acids: CASSHANRGYEQYF.

The rearrangement links TRBV13 to TRBJ1-4; TRBD1 aligns across 8 bases. V lost 6 bases, J lost 7 bases, and 10 bases stayed unmatched. The CDR3 runs to 15 residues. Germline CDR1 PRHDT, CDR2 FYEKMQ (reference sequence). The CDR3 DNA reads TGTGCCAGCAGTTACAGGGGGGTGATCTTTGAAAAACTGTTTTTT. Amino acids: CASSYRGVIFEKLFF.

The gene calls are TRBV18 and TRBJ2-5; D remains unclear. V was shortened by 0 bases and J by 7 bases, with 9 bases between the two germline ends. This CDR3 is 13 amino acids long. Germline CDR1 is KGHSH and CDR2 is LQKENI. The DNA of the CDR3 is TGTGCCAGCTCACCACCGGAGTCAGTGACCCAGTACTTC. It encodes CASSPPESVTQYF.

The rearrangement joins TRBV20-1 to TRBJ2-3, with 10 bases fitting TRBD2. CDR1 DFQATT and CDR2 SNEGSKA come from the germline V gene (reference sequence). The CDR3 contains 13 residues. Trimming took 8 bases from V and 1 from J; bases not matched to a gene: 3. CDR3 DNA sequence: TGCAGTCCTACTAGCGGGGGCACAGATACGCAGTATTTT. Its translation: CSPTSGGTDTQYF.

The chain combines TRBV11-2 with TRBJ2-1; 8 positions agree with TRBD1. CDR3 length: 12 residues. The trim removed 1 base at V and 10 bases at J, leaving 0 bases unmatched. Germline V gene lookup returns CDR1 SGHAT and CDR2 FQNNGV. The CDR3 region has the DNA TGTGCCAGCAGCTTAGGACAGGGGGAGCAGTTCTTC. It codes for CASSLGQGEQFF.